The 7 T cell receptor beta chains in this list originate from one sample, sequenced in a study of blood T cell repertoires in COVID-19 (dated by TCRdb to 2020 to 2021). Library preparation employed the immunoSEQ multiplex PCR assay. TCRdb stores this immuneACCESS table with in-frame sequences only. Part of the clones is absent; in the studies checked, under half of the shortfall reflects unresolved V genes, and no reason is known for the rest. For this sample the table gives about 180,000 clones, of which just under 80% were detected only once. The ten top clones hold 6% to 7.5% of the sample. The sequencing input was peripheral blood. These receptors all come from a man aged 65 to 79 with active or convalescent COVID-19.

V and J are TRBV6-5 and TRBJ2-3; TRBD1 is a possible D gene (5 bases). There are 14 residues in the CDR3. In germline, CDR1 is MNHEY, CDR2 SVGAGI. V was shortened by 8 bases and J by 2 bases, with 14 bases between the two germline ends. Written as DNA, the CDR3 is TGTGCCAGCCATGGCGGACAAAACACAGATACGCAGTATTTT. Translating it yields CASHGGQNTDTQYF.

This chain's CDR3 is CASSIGGQSNQPQHF. As DNA, the CDR3 is TGCGCCAGCAGCATTGGGGGCCAGAGCAATCAGCCCCAGCATTTT. The genes are TRBV5-1 and TRBJ1-5; D perhaps matches TRBD1 (6 bases). Trimming removed 4 bases from V and 1 base from J, with 12 bases in between. The CDR3 is 15 amino acids. From germline, CDR1 is SGHRS and CDR2 YFSETQ.

The table lists this clone with a count of one. This chain joins TRBV19 and TRBJ1-2, with 7 bases that match TRBD1. The CDR3 covers 17 residues. Germline V CDR1 and CDR2: LNHDA, SQIVND (reference sequence). The junction had 16 bases not matched to a gene; V was cut back by 4 bases and J by 5 bases. The CDR3 DNA reads TGTGCCAGTAGTACTAAGCTCGCACAGGGGATAAATTATGGCTACACCTTC. This sequence encodes CASSTKLAQGINYGYTF.

The chain joins TRBV7-2 to TRBJ1-2, with 8 bases that match TRBD1. CDR3 length: 13 residues. Unmatched junction bases numbered 7, after V lost 5 bases and J lost 8 bases. Germline CDR1 is SGHTA and CDR2 is FQGNSA. The CDR3 spells CASSQDRVTGYTF. The CDR3 region has the DNA TGTGCCAGCAGCCAGGACAGGGTTACGGGCTACACCTTC.

The rearrangement links TRBV5-1 to TRBJ1-2; 9 nucleotides line up with TRBD1. Looked up from germline, CDR1 is SGHRS and CDR2 is YFSETQ. V shed 3 bases and J 3 bases; nucleotides not matched to a gene: 6. CDR3 length: 15 residues. CDR3 coding DNA: TGCGCCAGCAGCTCGGGACAGGGTAGCTACTATGGCTACACCTTC. Its translation: CASSSGQGSYYGYTF.

V is TRBV11-2 and J is TRBJ1-1; D might be TRBD1 (6 bases). V lost 0 bases to trimming and J lost 7 bases, with 18 bases between them. This CDR3 is built from 16 residues. Germline V gene sequence: CDR1 SGHAT, CDR2 FQNNGV. The CDR3 nucleotides read TGTGCCAGCAGCTTAGAAACAGGGATCGATGCGGGTGAAGCTTTCTTT. Protein: CASSLETGIDAGEAFF.

The chain employs TRBV10-3 and TRBJ2-1, with TRBD2 matching over 11 bases. From germline, CDR1 is ENHRY and CDR2 SYGVKD. V lost 3 bases and J lost 7; bases outside the gene matches: 14. The CDR3 contains 18 residues. CDR3 sequence: CAISEPGTSGLRVNEQFF. In DNA, the CDR3 is TGTGCCATCAGTGAACCCGGGACTAGCGGCCTACGGGTGAATGAGCAGTTCTTC.